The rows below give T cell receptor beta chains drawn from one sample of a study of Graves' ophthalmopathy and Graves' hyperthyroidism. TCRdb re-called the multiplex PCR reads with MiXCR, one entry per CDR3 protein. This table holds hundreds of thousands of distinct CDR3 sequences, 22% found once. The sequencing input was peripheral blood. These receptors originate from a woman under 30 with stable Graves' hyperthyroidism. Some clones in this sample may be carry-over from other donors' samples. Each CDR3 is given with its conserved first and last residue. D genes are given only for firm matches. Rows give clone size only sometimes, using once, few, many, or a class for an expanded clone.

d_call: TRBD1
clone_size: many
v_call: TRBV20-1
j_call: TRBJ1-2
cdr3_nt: TGCAGTGCCCGTACTACAGGGGGCAGGGATGGCTACACCTTC
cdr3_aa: CSARTTGGRDGYTF

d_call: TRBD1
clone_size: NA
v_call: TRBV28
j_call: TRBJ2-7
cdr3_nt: TGTGCCAGTGGTAACCTACAGGGGCCCTACGAGCAGTACTTC
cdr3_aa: CASGNLQGPYEQYF

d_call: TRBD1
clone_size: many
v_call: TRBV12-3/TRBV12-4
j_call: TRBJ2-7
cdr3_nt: TGTGCCAGCAGACCAGGGACAGGTGGTTTCTACGAGCAGTACTTC
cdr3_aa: CASRPGTGGFYEQYF

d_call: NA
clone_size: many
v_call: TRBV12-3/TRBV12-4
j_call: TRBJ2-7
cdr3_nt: TGTGCCAGCAGGAGGGGAACTTACGAGCAGTACTTC
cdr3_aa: CASRRGTYEQYF

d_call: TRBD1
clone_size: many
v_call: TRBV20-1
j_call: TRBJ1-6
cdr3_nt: TGCAGTGCTAGAGATCCCGGACAGGGCTCTCCGGTCTCACCCCTCCACTTT
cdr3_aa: CSARDPGQGSPVSPLHF

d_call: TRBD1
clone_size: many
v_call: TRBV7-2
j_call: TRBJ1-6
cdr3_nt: TGTGCCAGCAGCTTCTCGGCAGGGGGGTCCTATAATTCACCCCTCCACTTT
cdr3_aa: CASSFSAGGSYNSPLHF

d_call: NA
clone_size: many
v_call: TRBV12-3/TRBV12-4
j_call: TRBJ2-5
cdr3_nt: TGTGCCAGCAGTTTGGTCCAGGGAATGGGAGAGACCCAGTACTTC
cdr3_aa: CASSLVQGMGETQYF

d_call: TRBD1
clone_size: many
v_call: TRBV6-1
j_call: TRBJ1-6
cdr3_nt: TGTGCCAGCAGTCAGACAGGGGCAAGTTCACCCCTCCACTTT
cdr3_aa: CASSQTGASSPLHF

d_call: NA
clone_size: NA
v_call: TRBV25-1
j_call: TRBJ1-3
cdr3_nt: TGTGCCAGCAGTGGTCAATTCGGATACACCATATATTTT
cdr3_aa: CASSGQFGYTIYF

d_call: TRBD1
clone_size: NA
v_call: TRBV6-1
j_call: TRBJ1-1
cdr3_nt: TGTGCCAGCAGAGAACACAGGGGGCAGGACACTGAAGCTTTCTTT
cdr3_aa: CASREHRGQDTEAFF

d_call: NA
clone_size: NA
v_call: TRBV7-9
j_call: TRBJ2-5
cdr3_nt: TGTGCCAGCAGCTTAGACTTGACAGCTCTCCAAGAGGCCCAGTACTTC
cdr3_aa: CASSLDLTALQEAQYF